A selection of T cell receptor beta chains follows, all from one sample in a study of blood T cell repertoires in COVID-19. The protocol was immunoSEQ multiplex PCR, while the TCRdb copy is restricted to in-frame clones and leaves out a portion. The table records 150,000 to 200,000 clones, less than 85% of them present only once. The sequencing input was PBMCs or T cells enriched from blood (not recorded which). The receptor set was obtained from an older woman with acute COVID-19. Both conserved end residues are part of each CDR3. Each record gives: J gene, D gene, clone size, V gene, CDR3 protein, CDR3 DNA. D genes are given only for firm matches. Clone size is stated in some rows and not others, as once, few, many or a class when expanded.

j_gene: TRBJ1-5
d_gene: .
abundance: .
v_gene: TRBV28
CDR3aa: CASSLSGEGQPQHF
CDR3nt: TGTGCCAGCAGTTTATCCGGGGAAGGTCAGCCCCAGCATTTT

j_gene: TRBJ1-3
d_gene: .
abundance: .
v_gene: TRBV5-1
CDR3aa: CASSDSGNTIYF
CDR3nt: TGCGCCAGCTCAGATTCCGGAAACACCATATATTTT

j_gene: TRBJ1-2
d_gene: .
abundance: once
v_gene: TRBV5-1
CDR3aa: CASSSGGQTQGYTF
CDR3nt: TGCGCCAGCAGCTCCGGTGGACAGACCCAAGGCTACACCTTC

j_gene: TRBJ2-5
d_gene: .
abundance: many
v_gene: TRBV4-2
CDR3aa: CASSPRGKVRETQYF
CDR3nt: TGTGCCAGCAGCCCGCGGGGAAAGGTCCGGGAGACCCAGTACTTC

j_gene: TRBJ2-5
d_gene: TRBD2
abundance: few
v_gene: TRBV7-8
CDR3aa: CASSLDWGLAGDNFEETQYF
CDR3nt: TGTGCCAGCAGCTTAGATTGGGGACTAGCGGGAGACAACTTTGAAGAGACCCAGTACTTC

j_gene: TRBJ1-1
d_gene: .
abundance: .
v_gene: TRBV20-1
CDR3aa: CSASRTSNTEAFF
CDR3nt: TGCAGTGCGAGTAGAACTTCGAACACTGAAGCTTTCTTT

j_gene: TRBJ2-7
d_gene: .
abundance: .
v_gene: TRBV7-2
CDR3aa: CASSLLAEITSYEQYF
CDR3nt: TGTGCCAGCAGCTTGTTAGCGGAAATAACCTCCTACGAGCAGTACTTC

j_gene: TRBJ2-2
d_gene: TRBD1
abundance: .
v_gene: TRBV10-3
CDR3aa: CAISLDRGQATGELFF
CDR3nt: TGTGCCATCAGCTTGGACAGGGGGCAGGCCACCGGGGAGCTGTTTTTT

j_gene: TRBJ1-5
d_gene: TRBD1
abundance: .
v_gene: TRBV7-8
CDR3aa: CASSLTGNVDQPQHF
CDR3nt: TGTGCCAGCAGCCTGACAGGGAACGTAGATCAGCCCCAGCATTTT

j_gene: TRBJ2-1
d_gene: TRBD1
abundance: .
v_gene: TRBV2
CDR3aa: CASSQDRVGNEQFF
CDR3nt: TGTGCCAGCAGTCAGGACAGGGTTGGCAATGAGCAGTTCTTC

j_gene: TRBJ2-7
d_gene: .
abundance: .
v_gene: TRBV11-2
CDR3aa: CASSFQGYGYEQYF
CDR3nt: TGTGCCAGCAGCTTCCAGGGTTACGGGTACGAGCAGTACTTC

j_gene: TRBJ2-1
d_gene: TRBD2
abundance: .
v_gene: TRBV18
CDR3aa: CASSPSQRGANNEQFF
CDR3nt: TGTGCCAGCTCACCGTCCCAGCGGGGGGCGAACAATGAGCAGTTCTTC

j_gene: TRBJ1-5
d_gene: TRBD1
abundance: .
v_gene: TRBV19
CDR3aa: CASTRTGYSNQPQHF
CDR3nt: TGTGCCAGTACTCGGACAGGGTATAGCAATCAGCCCCAGCATTTT

j_gene: TRBJ2-5
d_gene: TRBD2
abundance: .
v_gene: TRBV5-1
CDR3aa: CASFDGSGGPQYF
CDR3nt: TGCGCCAGCTTCGACGGGAGCGGGGGGCCGCAGTACTTC

j_gene: TRBJ2-1
d_gene: .
abundance: few
v_gene: TRBV27
CDR3aa: CASKLWNEQFF
CDR3nt: TGTGCCAGCAAGCTGTGGAATGAGCAGTTCTTC

j_gene: TRBJ2-1
d_gene: .
abundance: .
v_gene: TRBV9
CDR3aa: CASSPSRASVNEQFF
CDR3nt: TGTGCCAGCAGCCCTTCGCGTGCTAGCGTCAATGAGCAGTTCTTC

j_gene: TRBJ1-2
d_gene: TRBD1
abundance: .
v_gene: TRBV4-3
CDR3aa: CASSPFEGAEYGYTF
CDR3nt: TGCGCCAGCAGCCCGTTTGAGGGGGCTGAGTATGGCTACACCTTC

j_gene: TRBJ1-2
d_gene: TRBD1
abundance: .
v_gene: TRBV28
CDR3aa: CASSSGDSLGYTF
CDR3nt: TGTGCCAGCAGCTCTGGGGACAGCCTTGGCTACACCTTC

j_gene: TRBJ1-5
d_gene: .
abundance: .
v_gene: TRBV28
CDR3aa: CASSLGGGNQPQHF
CDR3nt: TGTGCCAGCAGTTTAGGAGGAGGTAATCAGCCCCAGCATTTT

j_gene: TRBJ1-1
d_gene: .
abundance: .
v_gene: TRBV2
CDR3aa: CASSDGQNTEAFF
CDR3nt: TGTGCCAGCAGCGACGGACAGAACACTGAAGCTTTCTTT

j_gene: TRBJ2-6
d_gene: .
abundance: .
v_gene: TRBV5-1
CDR3aa: CASSFASESSGANVLTF
CDR3nt: TGCGCCAGCAGCTTTGCTAGCGAGAGCTCTGGGGCCAACGTCCTGACTTTC

j_gene: TRBJ2-3
d_gene: TRBD2
abundance: few
v_gene: TRBV9
CDR3aa: CASSVEAGGQYF
CDR3nt: TGTGCCAGCAGCGTAGAAGCGGGGGGGCAGTATTTT

j_gene: TRBJ1-2
d_gene: TRBD1
abundance: .
v_gene: TRBV9
CDR3aa: CASSVGSGGTTDYGYTF
CDR3nt: TGTGCCAGCAGCGTAGGATCAGGGGGCACCACTGACTATGGCTACACCTTC

j_gene: TRBJ1-5
d_gene: .
abundance: .
v_gene: TRBV30
CDR3aa: CAWSAGLNQPQHF
CDR3nt: TGTGCCTGGAGCGCGGGACTCAATCAGCCCCAGCATTTT

j_gene: TRBJ2-1
d_gene: .
abundance: .
v_gene: TRBV4-3
CDR3aa: CASSQPTSHEQFF
CDR3nt: TGCGCCAGCAGCCAACCGACTTCCCATGAGCAGTTCTTC

j_gene: TRBJ1-6
d_gene: TRBD1
abundance: .
v_gene: TRBV18
CDR3aa: CASSLGTGGYLHF
CDR3nt: TGTGCCAGCTCACTGGGGACAGGGGGTTATCTCCACTTT

j_gene: TRBJ1-1
d_gene: TRBD1
abundance: .
v_gene: TRBV11-2
CDR3aa: CASRHNRGRWEAFF
CDR3nt: TGTGCCAGCAGACATAACAGGGGGCGATGGGAAGCTTTCTTT